This TCR beta chain was obtained from a study of T cell repertoires in cytomegalovirus infection. The overall study: CMV epitopes in the study were HLA-C-restricted (recently identified) and HLA-B-restricted (well studied). Public signatures in TCR beta pointed to CMV infection and matching HLA type. Study conclusions and caveats: CMV carriers having the relevant HLA were flagged by cumulative public TCR beta family frequency.

The V gene lost 2 bases and the J gene lost 2 bases, with 15 bases spanning the gap. Germline CDR1 WSHSY, CDR2 SAAADI. The CDR3 is made up of 16 amino acids. The table lists this clonotype with a count of one. Antigen specificity is unknown. In TCRdb, the reads were re-called with MiXCR into one record per CDR3 protein. The profile shows 250,000 to 300,000 distinct CDR3 sequences, under 25% of them singletons. This receptor was obtained from a human donor in good health (CMV status not recorded). Some clones in this sample may be carry-over from other donors' samples. This chain joins TRBV10-2 and TRBJ1-1, with D possibly matching TRBD1 (5 bases). The sequences come from cultured PBMCs, collected from culture after CMV antigen stimulation. In DNA, the CDR3 is TGCGCCAGCAGTGAGCAGGAGGCAGGGCGAAACACTGAAGCTTTCTTT. Translating gives CASSEQEAGRNTEAFF.